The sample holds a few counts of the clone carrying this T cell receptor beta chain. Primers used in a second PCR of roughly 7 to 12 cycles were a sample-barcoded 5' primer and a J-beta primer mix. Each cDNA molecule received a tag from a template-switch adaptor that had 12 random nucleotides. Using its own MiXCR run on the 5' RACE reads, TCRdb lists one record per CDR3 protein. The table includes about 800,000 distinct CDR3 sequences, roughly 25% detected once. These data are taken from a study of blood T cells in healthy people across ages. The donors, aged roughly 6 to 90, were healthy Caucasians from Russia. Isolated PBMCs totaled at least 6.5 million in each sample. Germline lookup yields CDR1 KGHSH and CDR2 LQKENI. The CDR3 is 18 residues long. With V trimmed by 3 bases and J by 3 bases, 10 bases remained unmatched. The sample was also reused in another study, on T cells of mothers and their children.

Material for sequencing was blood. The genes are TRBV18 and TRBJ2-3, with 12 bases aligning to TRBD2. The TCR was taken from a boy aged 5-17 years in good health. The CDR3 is CASSPQLATSGGTDTQYF. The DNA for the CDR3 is TGTGCCAGCTCACCTCAACTCGCGACTAGCGGGGGAACAGATACGCAGTATTTT.